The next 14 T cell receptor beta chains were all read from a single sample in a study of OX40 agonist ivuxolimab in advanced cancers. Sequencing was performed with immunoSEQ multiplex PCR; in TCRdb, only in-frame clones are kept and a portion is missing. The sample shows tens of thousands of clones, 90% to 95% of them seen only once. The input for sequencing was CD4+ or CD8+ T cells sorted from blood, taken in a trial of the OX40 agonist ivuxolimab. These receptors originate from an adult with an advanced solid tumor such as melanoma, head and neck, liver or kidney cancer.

CDR3 nucleotide sequence: TGTGCCAGCAGTTTTGGAGGGTCGAACACCGGGGAGCTGTTTTTT. Translation: CASSFGGSNTGELFF. The chain carries TRBV27 and TRBJ2-2, with D perhaps matching TRBD2 (6 bases). This CDR3 is 15 amino acids long. The germline V gene has CDR1 MNHEY and CDR2 SMNVEV (reference sequence). Trimming took 3 bases from V and 0 from J, leaving 8 bases between them.

The CDR3 sequence is CASSLVGELSYEQYF. In DNA form, the CDR3 reads TGTGCCAGCAGCTTAGTGGGAGAACTTTCCTACGAGCAGTACTTC. This rearrangement joins TRBV7-9 to TRBJ2-7, with D possibly TRBD2 on 5 matching bases. V lost 1 base and J 1 base, leaving 11 bases between the germline ends. The CDR3 sequence is 15 residues long. Germline V CDR1 and CDR2: SEHNR, FQNEAQ (reference sequence).

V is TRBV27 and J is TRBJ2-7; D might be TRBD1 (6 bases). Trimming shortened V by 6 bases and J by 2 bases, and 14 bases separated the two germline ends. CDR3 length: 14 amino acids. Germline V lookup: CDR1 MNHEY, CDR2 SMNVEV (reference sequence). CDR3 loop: CASSVTGSTYEQYF. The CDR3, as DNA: TGTGCCAGCAGCGTGACAGGATCCACCTACGAGCAGTACTTC.

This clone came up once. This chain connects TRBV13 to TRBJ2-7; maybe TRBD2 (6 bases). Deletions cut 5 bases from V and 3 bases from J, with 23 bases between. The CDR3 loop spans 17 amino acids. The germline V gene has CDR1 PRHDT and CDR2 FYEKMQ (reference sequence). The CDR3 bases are TGTGCCAGCAGCCCCAGTACGGGGGAGACGATTTTCTACGAGCAGTACTTC. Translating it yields CASSPSTGETIFYEQYF.

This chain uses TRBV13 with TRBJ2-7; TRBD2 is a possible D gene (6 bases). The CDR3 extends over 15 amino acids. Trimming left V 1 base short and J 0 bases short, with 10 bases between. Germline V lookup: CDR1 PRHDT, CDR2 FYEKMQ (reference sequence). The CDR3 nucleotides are TGTGCCAGCAGCTTAGAGGGTAGCGGCTCCTACGAGCAGTACTTC. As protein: CASSLEGSGSYEQYF.

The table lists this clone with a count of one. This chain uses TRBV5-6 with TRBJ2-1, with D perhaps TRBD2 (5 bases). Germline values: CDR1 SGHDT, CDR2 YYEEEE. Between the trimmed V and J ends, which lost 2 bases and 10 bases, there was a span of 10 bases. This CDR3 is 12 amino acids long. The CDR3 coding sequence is TGTGCCAGCAGCTTTCTCGGGAAGGAGCAGTTCTTC. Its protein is CASSFLGKEQFF.

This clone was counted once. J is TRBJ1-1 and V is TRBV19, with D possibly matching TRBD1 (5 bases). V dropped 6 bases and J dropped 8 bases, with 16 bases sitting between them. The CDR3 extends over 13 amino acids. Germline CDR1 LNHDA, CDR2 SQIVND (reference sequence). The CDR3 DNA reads TGTGCCAGTAGCTACCAGGGTTGGACCGAAGCTTTCTTT. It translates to CASSYQGWTEAFF.

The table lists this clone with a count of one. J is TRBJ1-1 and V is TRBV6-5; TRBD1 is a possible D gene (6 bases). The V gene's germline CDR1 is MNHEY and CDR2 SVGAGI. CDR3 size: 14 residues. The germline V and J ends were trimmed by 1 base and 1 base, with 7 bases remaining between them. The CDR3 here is CASSYWDTNTEAFF. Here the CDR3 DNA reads TGTGCCAGCAGTTACTGGGACACGAACACTGAAGCTTTCTTT.

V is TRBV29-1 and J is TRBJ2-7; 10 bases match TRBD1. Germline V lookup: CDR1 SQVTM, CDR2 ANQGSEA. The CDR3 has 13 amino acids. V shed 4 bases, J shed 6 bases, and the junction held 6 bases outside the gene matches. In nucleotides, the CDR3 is TGCAGCGTTGGTCCGGGACAGGGGACCGAGCAGTACTTC. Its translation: CSVGPGQGTEQYF.

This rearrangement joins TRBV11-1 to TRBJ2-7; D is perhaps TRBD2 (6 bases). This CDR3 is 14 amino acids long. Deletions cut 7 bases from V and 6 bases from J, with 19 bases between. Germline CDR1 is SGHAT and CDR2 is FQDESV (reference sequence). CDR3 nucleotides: TGTGCCAGCATCCAGCGGGTTGGGGCAGGCGAGCAGTACTTC. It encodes CASIQRVGAGEQYF.

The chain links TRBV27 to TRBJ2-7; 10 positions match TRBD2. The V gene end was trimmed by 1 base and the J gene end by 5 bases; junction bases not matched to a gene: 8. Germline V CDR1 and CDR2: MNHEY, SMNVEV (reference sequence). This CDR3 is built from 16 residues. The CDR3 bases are TGTGCCAGCAGTTTATATGGGGCTAGCGGGAGTAACGAGCAGTACTTC. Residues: CASSLYGASGSNEQYF.

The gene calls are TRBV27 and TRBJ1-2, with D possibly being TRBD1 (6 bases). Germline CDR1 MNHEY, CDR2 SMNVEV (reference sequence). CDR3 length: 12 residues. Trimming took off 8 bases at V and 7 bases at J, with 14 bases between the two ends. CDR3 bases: TGTGCCAGCCGTACAGGGTTAGTTGGCTACACCTTC. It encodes CASRTGLVGYTF.

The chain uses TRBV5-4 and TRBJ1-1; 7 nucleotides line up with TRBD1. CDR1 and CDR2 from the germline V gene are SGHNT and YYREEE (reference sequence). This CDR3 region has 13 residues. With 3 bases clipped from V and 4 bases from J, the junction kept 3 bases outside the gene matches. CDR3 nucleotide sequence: TGTGCCAGCAGCTCAGGGGGGGGCACTGAAGCTTTCTTT. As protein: CASSSGGGTEAFF. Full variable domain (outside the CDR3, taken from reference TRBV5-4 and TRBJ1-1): ETGVTQSPTHLIKTRGQQVTLRCSSQSGHNTVSWYQQALGQGPQFIFQYYREEENGRGNFPPRFSGLQFPNYSSELNVNALELDDSALYLCASSSGGGTEAFFGQGTRLTVV.

For the CDR3, the DNA is TGTGCCAGCAGCCATTTCGGACAGGGCAGGGTCGAGCAGTACTTC. Amino acids: CASSHFGQGRVEQYF. J is TRBJ2-7 and V is TRBV4-2, with 8 bases lining up with TRBD1. This CDR3 contains 15 residues. With 3 bases clipped from V and 6 bases from J, the junction kept 10 bases outside the gene matches. Germline lookup yields CDR1 LGHNA and CDR2 YNFKEQ.